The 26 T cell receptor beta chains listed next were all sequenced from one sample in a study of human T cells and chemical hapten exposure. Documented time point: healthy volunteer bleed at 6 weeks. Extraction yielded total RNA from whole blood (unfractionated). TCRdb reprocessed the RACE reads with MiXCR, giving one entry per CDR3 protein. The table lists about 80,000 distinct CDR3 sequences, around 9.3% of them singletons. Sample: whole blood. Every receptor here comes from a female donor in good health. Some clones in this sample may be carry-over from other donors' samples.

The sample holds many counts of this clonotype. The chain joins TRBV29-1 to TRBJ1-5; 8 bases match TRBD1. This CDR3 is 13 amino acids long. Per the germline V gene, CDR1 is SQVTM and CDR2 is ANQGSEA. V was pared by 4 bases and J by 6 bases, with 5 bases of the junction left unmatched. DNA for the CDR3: TGCAGCGTTGGGCCAGGGGGCAGTCAGCCCCAGCATTTT. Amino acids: CSVGPGGSQPQHF.

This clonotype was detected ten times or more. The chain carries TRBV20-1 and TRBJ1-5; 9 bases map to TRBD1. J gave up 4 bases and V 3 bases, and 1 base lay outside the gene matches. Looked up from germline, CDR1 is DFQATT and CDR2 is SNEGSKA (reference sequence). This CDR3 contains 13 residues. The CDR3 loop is CSASGTGNQPQHF. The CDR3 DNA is TGCAGTGCTAGTGGGACAGGGAATCAGCCCCAGCATTTT.

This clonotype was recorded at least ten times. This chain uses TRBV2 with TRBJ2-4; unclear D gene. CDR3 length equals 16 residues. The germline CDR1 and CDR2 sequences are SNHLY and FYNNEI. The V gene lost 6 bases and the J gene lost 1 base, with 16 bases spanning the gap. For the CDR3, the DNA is TGTGCCAGCAGGGAGATGAGTCTTAGGGCCAAAAACATTCAGTACTTC. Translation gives CASREMSLRAKNIQYF. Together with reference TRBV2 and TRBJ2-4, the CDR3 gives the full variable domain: EPEVTQTPSHQVTQMGQEVILRCVPISNHLYFYWYRQILGQKVEFLVSFYNNEISEKSEIFDDQFSVERPDGSNFTLKIRSTKLEDSAMYFCASREMSLRAKNIQYFGAGTRLSVL.

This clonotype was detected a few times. The CDR3 reads CASSRQASGENIQYF. The DNA of the CDR3 is TGTGCCAGCAGCCGTCAGGCTAGCGGGGAAAACATTCAGTACTTC. The gene calls are TRBV3-1 and TRBJ2-4; TRBD2 agrees at 9 bases. V lost 4 bases to trimming and J lost 5 bases; unmatched junction nucleotides: 6. Looked up from germline, CDR1 is LGHDT and CDR2 is YNNKEL (reference sequence). CDR3 size: 15 residues.

CDR3 in amino acids: CASSQVGTRGYGYTF. DNA for the CDR3: TGTGCCAGCAGCCAAGTGGGGACCCGAGGCTATGGCTACACCTTC. J is TRBJ1-2 and V is TRBV3-1, with D possibly matching TRBD1 (5 bases). V was trimmed by 1 base and J by 4 bases, leaving 13 bases between them. CDR1 and CDR2 (germline): LGHDT, YNNKEL (reference sequence). The CDR3 has 15 residues.

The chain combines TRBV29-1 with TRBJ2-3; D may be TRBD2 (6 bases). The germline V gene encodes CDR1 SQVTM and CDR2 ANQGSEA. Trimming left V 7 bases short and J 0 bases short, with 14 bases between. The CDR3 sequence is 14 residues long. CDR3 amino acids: CSAEWGVSTDTQYF. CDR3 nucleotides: TGCAGCGCCGAGTGGGGGGTCAGCACAGATACGCAGTATTTT.

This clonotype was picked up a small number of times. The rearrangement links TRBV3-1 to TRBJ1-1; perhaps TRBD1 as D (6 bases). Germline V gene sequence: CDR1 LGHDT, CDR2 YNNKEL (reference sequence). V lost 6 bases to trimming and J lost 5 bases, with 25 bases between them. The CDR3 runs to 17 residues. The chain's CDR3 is CASSRNPQGLLGTEAFF. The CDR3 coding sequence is TGTGCCAGCAGTCGAAACCCACAGGGTCTCTTAGGGACTGAAGCTTTCTTT.

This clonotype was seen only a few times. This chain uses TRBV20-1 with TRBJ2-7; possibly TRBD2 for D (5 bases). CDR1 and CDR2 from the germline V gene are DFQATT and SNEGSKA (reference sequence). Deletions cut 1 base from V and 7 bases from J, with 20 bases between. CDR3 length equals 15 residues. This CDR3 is CSARAPHTGMGEQYF. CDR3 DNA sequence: TGCAGTGCTAGAGCTCCCCACACGGGGATGGGGGAGCAGTACTTC.

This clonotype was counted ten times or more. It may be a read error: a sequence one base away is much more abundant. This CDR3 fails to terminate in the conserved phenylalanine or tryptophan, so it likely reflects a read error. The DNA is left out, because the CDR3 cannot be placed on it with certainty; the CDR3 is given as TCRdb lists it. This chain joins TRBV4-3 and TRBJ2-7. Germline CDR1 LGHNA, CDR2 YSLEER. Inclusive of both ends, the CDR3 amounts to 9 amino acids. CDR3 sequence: CASSQGKKA.

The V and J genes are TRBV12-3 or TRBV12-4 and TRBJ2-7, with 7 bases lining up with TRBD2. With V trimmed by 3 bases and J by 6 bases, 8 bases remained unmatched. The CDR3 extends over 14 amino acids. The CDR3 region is CASSFQGGATEQYF. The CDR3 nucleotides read TGTGCCAGCAGTTTTCAGGGAGGGGCCACCGAGCAGTACTTC.

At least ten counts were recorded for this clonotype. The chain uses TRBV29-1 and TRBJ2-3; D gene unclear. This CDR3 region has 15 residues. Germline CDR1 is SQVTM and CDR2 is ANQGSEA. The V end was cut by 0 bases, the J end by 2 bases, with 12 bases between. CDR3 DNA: TGCAGCGTTGAAGACAGATCGGGTCCCACAGATACGCAGTATTTT. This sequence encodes CSVEDRSGPTDTQYF.

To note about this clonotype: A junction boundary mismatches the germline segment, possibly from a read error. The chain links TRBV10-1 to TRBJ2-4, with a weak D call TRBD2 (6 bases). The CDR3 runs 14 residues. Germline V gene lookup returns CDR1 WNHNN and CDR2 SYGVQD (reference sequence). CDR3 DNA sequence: TGCGCCAGGGGGGAGAAACTAGCCGAAAACATTCAGTACTTC. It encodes CARGEKLAENIQYF.

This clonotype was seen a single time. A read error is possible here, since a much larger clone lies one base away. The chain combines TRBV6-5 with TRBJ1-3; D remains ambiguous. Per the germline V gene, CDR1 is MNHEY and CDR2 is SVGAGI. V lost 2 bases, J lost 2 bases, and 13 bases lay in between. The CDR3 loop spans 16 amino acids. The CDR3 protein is CASSYLAAGAGNTIYF. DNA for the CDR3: TGTGCCAGCAGTTACCTCGCCGCAGGCGCTGGAAACACCATATATTTT.

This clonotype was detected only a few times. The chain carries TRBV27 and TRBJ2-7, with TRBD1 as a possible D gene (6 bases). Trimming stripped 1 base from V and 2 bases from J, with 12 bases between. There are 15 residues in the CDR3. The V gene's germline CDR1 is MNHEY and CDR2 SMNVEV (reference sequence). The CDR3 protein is CASSLLTGGTYEQYF. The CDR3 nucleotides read TGTGCCAGCAGTTTATTGACAGGAGGTACCTACGAGCAGTACTTC.

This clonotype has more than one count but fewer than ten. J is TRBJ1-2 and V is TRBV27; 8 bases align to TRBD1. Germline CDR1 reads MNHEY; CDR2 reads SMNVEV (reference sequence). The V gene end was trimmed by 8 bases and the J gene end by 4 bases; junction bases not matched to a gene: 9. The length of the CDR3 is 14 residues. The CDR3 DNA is TGTGCCAGCTCGGACAGGGCCACCTTCTATGGCTACACCTTC. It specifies CASSDRATFYGYTF.

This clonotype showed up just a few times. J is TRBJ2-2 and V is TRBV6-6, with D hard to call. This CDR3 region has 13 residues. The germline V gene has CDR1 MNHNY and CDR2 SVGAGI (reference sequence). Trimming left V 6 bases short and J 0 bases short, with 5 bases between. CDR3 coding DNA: TGTGCCAGCAGGAACACGAACACCGGGGAGCTGTTTTTT. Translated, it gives CASRNTNTGELFF.

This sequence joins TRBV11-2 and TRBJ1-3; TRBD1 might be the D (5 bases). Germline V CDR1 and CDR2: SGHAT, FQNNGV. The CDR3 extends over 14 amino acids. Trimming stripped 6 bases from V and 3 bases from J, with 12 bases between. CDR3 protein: CASSYQGYGNTIYF. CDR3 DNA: TGTGCCAGCAGTTATCAGGGATATGGAAACACCATATATTTT.

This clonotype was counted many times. The CDR3 region has the DNA TGTGCCAGCAGTTACAGGGGAGGCGATCAGCCCCAGCATTTT. Translation: CASSYRGGDQPQHF. J is TRBJ1-5 and V is TRBV6-6, with D perhaps matching TRBD1 (5 bases). The CDR3 sequence is 14 residues long. Trimming pared 2 bases from V and 5 bases from J, leaving 10 bases between. Per the germline V gene, CDR1 is MNHNY and CDR2 is SVGAGI (reference sequence).

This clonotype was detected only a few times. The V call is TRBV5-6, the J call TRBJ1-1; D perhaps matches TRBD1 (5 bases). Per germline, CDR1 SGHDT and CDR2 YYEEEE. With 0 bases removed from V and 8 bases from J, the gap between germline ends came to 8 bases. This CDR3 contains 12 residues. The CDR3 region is CASSLVHREAFF. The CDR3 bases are TGTGCCAGCAGCTTGGTCCACAGGGAAGCTTTCTTT.

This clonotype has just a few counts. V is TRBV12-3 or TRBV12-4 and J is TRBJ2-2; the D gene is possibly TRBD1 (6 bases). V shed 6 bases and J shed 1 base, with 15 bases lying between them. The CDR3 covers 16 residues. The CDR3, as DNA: TGTGCCAGCAGACCCACAGGGTCTCTGAACACCGGGGAGCTGTTTTTT. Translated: CASRPTGSLNTGELFF.

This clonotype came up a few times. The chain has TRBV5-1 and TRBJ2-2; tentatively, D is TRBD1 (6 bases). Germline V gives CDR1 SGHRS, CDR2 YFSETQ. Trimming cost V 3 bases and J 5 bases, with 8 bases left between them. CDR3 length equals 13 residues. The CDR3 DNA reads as TGCGCCAGCAGCTGGGGGCCGACCGGGGAGCTGTTTTTT. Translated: CASSWGPTGELFF.

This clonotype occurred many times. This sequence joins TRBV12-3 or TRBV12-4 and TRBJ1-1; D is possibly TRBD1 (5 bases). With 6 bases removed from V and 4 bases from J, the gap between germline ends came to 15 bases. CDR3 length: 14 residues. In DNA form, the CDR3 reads TGTGCCAGCAGCGTTGGAGGCGGGGGCACTGAAGCTTTCTTT. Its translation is CASSVGGGGTEAFF.

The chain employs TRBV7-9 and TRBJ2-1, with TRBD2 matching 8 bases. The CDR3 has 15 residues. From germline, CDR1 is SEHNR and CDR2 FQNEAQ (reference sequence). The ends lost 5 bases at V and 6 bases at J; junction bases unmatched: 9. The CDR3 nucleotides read TGTGCCAGCAGCCAGGGGAGCGGGGGATCCAATGAGCAGTTCTTC. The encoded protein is CASSQGSGGSNEQFF.

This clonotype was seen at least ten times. CDR3 sequence (DNA): TGTGCCACCAGTTCCAGCTTGGGTGGCTACACCTTC. Protein: CATSSSLGGYTF. The V call is TRBV24-1, the J call TRBJ1-2; unclear D gene. The V and J ends lost 6 bases and 7 bases respectively, with 11 bases between them. Germline-derived CDR1 and CDR2 are KGHDR and SFDVKD. The CDR3 has 12 amino acids.

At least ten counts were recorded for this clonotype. The CDR3 DNA is TGTGCCAGCAGTCAGAGACAGGGGGAAAATCAAGATACGCAGTATTTT. Translation: CASSQRQGENQDTQYF. This sequence joins TRBV28 and TRBJ2-3, with 9 bases matching TRBD1. The CDR3 spans 16 residues. V lost 5 bases to trimming and J lost 5 bases; unmatched junction nucleotides: 11. The germline CDR1 and CDR2 sequences are MDHEN and SYDVKM.

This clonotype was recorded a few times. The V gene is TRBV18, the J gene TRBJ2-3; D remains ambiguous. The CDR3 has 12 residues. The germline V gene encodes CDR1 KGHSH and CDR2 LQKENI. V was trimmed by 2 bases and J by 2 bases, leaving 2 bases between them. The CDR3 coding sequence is TGTGCCAGCTCACCAAACACAGATACGCAGTATTTT. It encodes CASSPNTDTQYF.